Listed below are T cell receptor beta chains from one sample, sequenced in a study of T cells in Graves' hyperthyroidism and ophthalmopathy. Each CDR3 protein is one row after TCRdb ran MiXCR on the multiplex PCR reads. The data show 550,000 to 800,000 distinct CDR3 sequences, 15% to 20% seen once. Sequenced: blood. The receptors originated from a man aged 45 to 65 with Graves' hyperthyroidism. Both conserved end residues are part of each CDR3. Fields, in order: D gene, J gene, V gene, clone size, CDR3 protein, CDR3 DNA. The D gene is left open where the match is weak. Clone size appears in some rows only: once, few, many, or a class for an expanded clone.

>-|TRBJ1-1|TRBV12-3/TRBV12-4|many
CASSQRRGAGTEAFF
TGTGCCAGCAGTCAAAGGCGGGGGGCGGGAACTGAAGCTTTCTTT
>TRBD2|TRBJ2-7|TRBV27|many
CASSAGLVGFYYEQYF
TGTGCCAGCAGTGCCGGACTAGTCGGCTTCTACTACGAGCAGTACTTC
>-|TRBJ2-3|TRBV5-6|few
CASSFGESSADTQYF
TGTGCCAGCAGCTTCGGGGAAAGCTCTGCAGATACGCAGTATTTT
>-|TRBJ1-2|TRBV7-9|few
CASTPSVMSGYTF
TGTGCCAGCACCCCCTCCGTAATGAGTGGCTACACCTTC
>TRBD2|TRBJ2-3|TRBV29-1|many
CSVETSGTDTQYF
TGCAGCGTTGAGACTAGCGGGACAGATACGCAGTATTTT
>TRBD2|TRBJ2-7|TRBV6-2/TRBV6-3|few
CASSALAGGPYEQYF
TGTGCCAGCAGTGCACTAGCGGGAGGGCCCTACGAGCAGTACTTC
>TRBD2|TRBJ2-3|TRBV20-1|-
CSEAGGDTDTQYF
TGCAGTGAGGCGGGAGGGGACACAGATACGCAGTATTTT
>TRBD2|TRBJ2-1|TRBV24-1|few
CATSDQKGLAGGYNEQFF
TGTGCCACCAGTGATCAAAAGGGGCTAGCGGGCGGCTACAATGAGCAGTTCTTC
>TRBD1|TRBJ1-5|TRBV15|few
CATSRDGEGAGNQPQHF
TGTGCCACCAGCAGAGATGGGGAGGGGGCGGGCAATCAGCCCCAGCATTTT
>-|TRBJ2-1|TRBV5-6|-
CASSFTNLQQFF
TGTGCCAGCAGCTTCACTAACTTACAGCAGTTCTTC
>-|TRBJ2-1|TRBV12-5|few
CASGILRVYNEQFF
TGTGCTAGTGGTATCCTCAGGGTTTACAATGAGCAGTTCTTC
>-|TRBJ2-2|TRBV9|-
CASSLGTYMSGELFF
TGTGCCAGCAGCTTGGGGACTTATATGTCCGGGGAGCTGTTTTTT
>TRBD1|TRBJ2-3|TRBV5-6|-
CASSHSQGSTDTQYF
TGTGCCAGCAGCCATTCACAGGGGAGCACAGATACGCAGTATTTT
>-|TRBJ1-4|TRBV20-1|few
CSASYRERLLTNEKLFF
TGCAGTGCTAGTTACAGGGAAAGGTTGCTGACTAATGAAAAACTGTTTTTT
>TRBD1|TRBJ2-7|TRBV12-3/TRBV12-4|many
CASSPWTGGDEQYF
TGTGCCAGCAGTCCGTGGACAGGGGGCGACGAGCAGTACTTC
>-|TRBJ2-6|TRBV5-8|-
CASSLSGFNGANVLTF
TGTGCCAGCAGCTTGTCAGGGTTTAATGGGGCCAACGTCCTGACTTTC
>TRBD1|TRBJ2-1|TRBV28|-
CASSARDRDYNEQFF
TGTGCCAGCAGTGCCCGGGACAGGGATTACAATGAGCAGTTCTTC
>TRBD1|TRBJ2-1|TRBV12-3/TRBV12-4|few
CASSQEDRVGQFF
TGTGCCAGCAGTCAAGAGGACAGGGTCGGACAGTTCTTC
>-|TRBJ1-1|TRBV10-2|few
CASSGSAEAEAFF
TGCGCCAGCAGCGGGAGCGCGGAGGCTGAAGCTTTCTTT